This paragraph reports one T cell receptor beta chain. This sample stems from a study of cytomegalovirus exposure and HLA in healthy donors. Study as a whole: Among the roughly 430 genotyped donors, about 81% were placed in the Caucasian-associated ancestry cluster.

CDR1 is GTSNPN and CDR2 is SVGIG in the germline V gene (reference sequence). The CDR3 contains 10 residues. The PCR had 60 Vbeta and 13 Jbeta primers. The assay was immunoSEQ multiplex PCR, and TCRdb's table has in-frame clones only and misses some. The sample records over 150,000 clones, around 80% being singletons. The TCR originated in a male donor in good health and CMV-seronegative. Material: PBMCs. The rearrangement links TRBV30 to TRBJ2-4, with D unclear. DNA of the CDR3: TGTTCCGCGGCCAAAAACATTCAGTACTTC. Amino acids: CSAAKNIQYF.